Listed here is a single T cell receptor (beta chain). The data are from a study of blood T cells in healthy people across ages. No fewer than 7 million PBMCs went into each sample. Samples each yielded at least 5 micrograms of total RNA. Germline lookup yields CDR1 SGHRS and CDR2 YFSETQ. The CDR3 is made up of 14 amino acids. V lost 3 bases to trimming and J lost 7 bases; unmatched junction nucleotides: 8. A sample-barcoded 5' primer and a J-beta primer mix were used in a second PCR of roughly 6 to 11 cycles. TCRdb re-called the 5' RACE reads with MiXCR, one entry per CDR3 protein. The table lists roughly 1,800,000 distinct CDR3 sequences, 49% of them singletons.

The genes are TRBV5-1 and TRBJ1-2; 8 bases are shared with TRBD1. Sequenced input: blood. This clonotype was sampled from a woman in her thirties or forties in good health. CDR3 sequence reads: CASSSDRAASGYTF. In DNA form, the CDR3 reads TGCGCCAGCAGCTCGGACAGGGCGGCGTCTGGCTACACCTTC.